This T cell receptor (beta chain) stems from a study of long-term antiretroviral therapy in people with HIV. Germline trimming cut 5 bases from V and 2 bases from J; bases unmatched to any gene: 17. The germline gives CDR1 SGHNT, CDR2 YYREEE (reference sequence). This CDR3 region has 18 residues. The immunoSEQ assay was v3.0, run at survey level. Sequencing targeted 40,000-50,000 T-cell genomes per sample. Only in-frame clones appear in the TCRdb table, and some are missing; sequencing was by immunoSEQ multiplex PCR. The profile shows fewer than 45,000 clones, 85% to 95% of them singletons. Findings of the study overall: Every time point showed a repertoire led by clones expanded before ART. Specimens of blood were obtained during about 2004 to 2018, possibly under older ART regimens.

A remark on this clone: Its cognate antigen is unknown.

This TCR came from a woman aged 50 to 60 with HIV. The chain joins TRBV5-4 to TRBJ1-2; 8 nucleotides match TRBD1. The sample here was unsorted PBMCs, taken 4.1 years after starting antiretroviral therapy. The CDR3 protein is CASSPRQGAPLPNYGYTF. For the CDR3, the DNA is TGTGCCAGCAGTCCTAGGCAGGGGGCCCCGCTCCCAAACTATGGCTACACCTTC. The whole variable domain, remainder taken from reference TRBV5-4 and TRBJ1-2, is ETGVTQSPTHLIKTRGQQVTLRCSSQSGHNTVSWYQQALGQGPQFIFQYYREEENGRGNFPPRFSGLQFPNYSSELNVNALELDDSALYLCASSPRQGAPLPNYGYTFGSGTRLTVV.